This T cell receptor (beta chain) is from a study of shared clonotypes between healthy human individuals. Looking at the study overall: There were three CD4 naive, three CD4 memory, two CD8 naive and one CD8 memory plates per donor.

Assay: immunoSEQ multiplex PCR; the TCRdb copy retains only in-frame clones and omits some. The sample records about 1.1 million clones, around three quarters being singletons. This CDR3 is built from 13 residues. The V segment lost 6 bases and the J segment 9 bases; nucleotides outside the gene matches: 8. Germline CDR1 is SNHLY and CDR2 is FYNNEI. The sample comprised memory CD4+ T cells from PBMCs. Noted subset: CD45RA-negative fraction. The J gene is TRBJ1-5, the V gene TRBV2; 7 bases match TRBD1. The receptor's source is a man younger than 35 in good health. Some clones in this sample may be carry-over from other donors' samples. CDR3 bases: TGTGCCAGCAGCCTGGGACAGTCGGGGCCCCAGCATTTT. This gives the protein CASSLGQSGPQHF.